The 22 T cell receptor beta chains listed next were all sequenced from one sample in a study of control samples from healthy donors and cancer patients. Clones were read by immunoSEQ multiplex PCR, and TCRdb kept only the in-frame ones, dropping some. The table includes around 99,000 clones, about 89% detected once. Input material: blood. All receptors come from a woman in her 50s in good health.

This chain uses TRBV2 with TRBJ2-7; TRBD2 agrees at 9 bases. V gave up 2 bases and J gave up 6 bases; unmatched junction bases: 11. The CDR3 runs to 16 residues. CDR1 is SNHLY, CDR2 FYNNEI, per germline. CDR3 region: CASSERMAGGPGEQYV. Written as DNA, the CDR3 is TGTGCCAGCAGTGAACGGATGGCGGGAGGGCCTGGCGAGCAGTACGTC.

The gene calls are TRBV24-1 and TRBJ2-5, with D perhaps TRBD1 or TRBD2 (5 bases each). CDR1 is KGHDR and CDR2 is SFDVKD in the germline V gene. The CDR3 contains 15 residues. V was trimmed by 3 bases and J by 5 bases, leaving 15 bases between them. CDR3 in DNA: TGTGCCACCAGTGATACGGGACCGGACGGGGAGACCCAGTACTTC. This translates into CATSDTGPDGETQYF.

The chain joins TRBV2 to TRBJ1-2; D gene uncertain. The CDR3 contains 12 residues. Germline CDR1 and CDR2: SNHLY and FYNNEI. Trimming took off 5 bases at V and 8 bases at J, with 12 bases between the two ends. DNA of the CDR3: TGTGCCAGCAGTCGGCGGGCAGAAGGCTACACCTTC. Translating gives CASSRRAEGYTF. The whole variable domain, remainder taken from reference TRBV2 and TRBJ1-2, is EPEVTQTPSHQVTQMGQEVILRCVPISNHLYFYWYRQILGQKVEFLVSFYNNEISEKSEIFDDQFSVERPDGSNFTLKIRSTKLEDSAMYFCASSRRAEGYTFGSGTRLTVV.

The gene calls are TRBV27 and TRBJ2-2, with D unclear. The CDR3 extends over 13 amino acids. The germline CDR1 and CDR2 sequences are MNHEY and SMNVEV (reference sequence). V lost 5 bases to trimming and J lost 4 bases, with 8 bases between them. The CDR3 region has the DNA TGTGCCAGCAGTGTGACAACCACCGGGGAGCTGTTTTTT. Encoded protein: CASSVTTTGELFF.

The chain links TRBV6-2 or TRBV6-3 to TRBJ1-5; D not certain. CDR3 size: 14 residues. The germline CDR1 and CDR2 sequences are MNHEY and SVGEGT. Trimming removed 4 bases at V and 1 base at J, with 8 bases between. The CDR3 DNA reads TGTGCCAGCAGTTCCAGCAGGAGCAATCAGCCCCAGCATTTT. Residues: CASSSSRSNQPQHF.

CDR3 nucleotides: TGTGCCATCAGTGGGGGGAGTTTGTCCTACGAGCAGTACGTC. Amino acids: CAISGGSLSYEQYV. The chain recombines TRBV10-3 with TRBJ2-7, with D possibly being TRBD1 or TRBD2 (5 bases each). V lost 4 bases and J 1 base, leaving 11 bases between the germline ends. From germline, CDR1 is ENHRY and CDR2 SYGVKD. This CDR3 has 14 amino acids.

The genes are TRBV6-6 and TRBJ1-2, with TRBD1 matching 10 bases. The CDR3 totals 14 residues. The V and J ends lost 6 bases and 4 bases, in that order; junction bases with no gene match: 5. CDR1 and CDR2 (germline): MNHNY, SVGAGI (reference sequence). CDR3 bases: TGTGCCAGCAGCCTCCGACAGGGGGCCTATGGCTACACCTTC. Translating gives CASSLRQGAYGYTF.

This chain uses TRBV5-4 with TRBJ2-2; D gene uncertain. The length of the CDR3 is 17 residues. In germline, CDR1 is SGHNT, CDR2 YYREEE (reference sequence). V was shortened by 5 bases and J by 5 bases, with 22 bases between the two germline ends. The CDR3 nucleotides are TGTGCCAGCAGATTTACACCCCGTGGGGTCGGGACCGGGGAGCTGTTTTTT. Translated: CASRFTPRGVGTGELFF.

In its sample, this clone was seen a few times. The chain recombines TRBV7-3 with TRBJ2-4; unclear D gene. CDR1 is SGHTA, CDR2 FQGTGA, per germline. CDR3 length: 13 amino acids. V dropped 6 bases and J dropped 8 bases, with 14 bases sitting between them. The CDR3 here is CASSSLTADIQYF. CDR3 nucleotides: TGTGCCAGCAGTTCTCTCACTGCGGACATTCAGTACTTC.

V is TRBV15 and J is TRBJ1-4; perhaps TRBD1 as D (6 bases). V shed 3 bases and J shed 5 bases, with 10 bases lying between them. Looked up from germline, CDR1 is LNHNV and CDR2 is YYDKDF (reference sequence). This CDR3 has 14 residues. The chain's CDR3 is CATSSGGGNEKLFF. The CDR3 DNA follows: TGTGCCACCAGCAGTGGCGGGGGCAATGAAAAACTGTTTTTT. The full variable domain, with the rest looked up from reference TRBV15 and TRBJ1-4, is DAMVIQNPRYQVTQFGKPVTLSCSQTLNHNVMYWYQQKSSQAPKLLFHYYDKDFNNEADTPDNFQSRRPNTSFCFLDIRSPGLGDTAMYLCATSSGGGNEKLFFGSGTQLSVL.

The rearrangement links TRBV2 to TRBJ1-4; D not resolved. Germline-derived CDR1 and CDR2 are SNHLY and FYNNEI. V dropped 3 bases and J dropped 10 bases, with 12 bases sitting between them. This CDR3 is 13 amino acids long. The CDR3 here is CASSDGVSGKLFF. The CDR3 DNA reads TGTGCCAGCAGTGATGGGGTTAGCGGAAAACTGTTTTTT.

In this sample, this clone turned up once. The rearrangement uses TRBV7-9 and TRBJ1-1, with D possibly matching TRBD1 (6 bases). Germline-derived CDR1 and CDR2 are SEHNR and FQNEAQ (reference sequence). The CDR3 is made up of 15 amino acids. Trimming removed 5 bases from V and 1 base from J, with 14 bases in between. Here the CDR3 reads CASSPTGRKNTEAFF. For the CDR3, the DNA is TGTGCCAGCAGCCCCACAGGGAGAAAGAACACTGAAGCTTTCTTT.

This chain uses TRBV7-8 with TRBJ2-1, with TRBD1 as a possible D gene (5 bases). V was trimmed by 5 bases and J by 4 bases, leaving 15 bases between them. This CDR3 contains 15 residues. Germline V lookup: CDR1 SGHVS, CDR2 FQNEAQ. CDR3 sequence reads: CASSLSGQVYNEQFF. As DNA, the CDR3 is TGTGCCAGCAGCCTCTCAGGGCAGGTGTACAATGAGCAGTTCTTC.

V is TRBV5-8 and J is TRBJ2-4; TRBD1 matches at 12 bases. Germline V gene lookup returns CDR1 SGHTS and CDR2 YDEGEE. The trim removed 3 bases at V and 9 bases at J, leaving 19 bases unmatched. The CDR3 has 19 amino acids. CDR3 in DNA: TGTGCCAGCAGCTCATTCACCGGGACAGGGGGCGCAGTGAGAGGCATTCAGTACTTC. It specifies CASSSFTGTGGAVRGIQYF.

CDR3 loop: CASSALRDGETQYF. The DNA of the CDR3 is TGTGCCAGCAGCGCCCTACGCGACGGGGAGACCCAGTACTTC. This chain uses TRBV9 with TRBJ2-5; D gene unclear. V was cut by 3 bases and J by 5 bases, with 14 bases left in between. From germline, CDR1 is SGDLS and CDR2 YYNGEE. The CDR3 runs to 14 residues.

The chain has TRBV6-6 and TRBJ2-5, with D hard to call. Germline CDR1 reads MNHNY; CDR2 reads SVGAGI (reference sequence). Trimming removed 5 bases at V and 0 bases at J, with 22 bases between. There are 18 residues in the CDR3. CDR3 in DNA: TGTGCCAGCAGTCTCGTCGCTCCCCTAGGGCGATACCAAGAGACCCAGTACTTC. Translating it yields CASSLVAPLGRYQETQYF.

This chain uses TRBV21-1 with TRBJ1-6. TRBV21-1 constitutes a pseudogene. This CDR3 comprises 17 residues. In DNA form, the CDR3 reads TGTGCCAGCAGCAAAGAATCTGGGGTAACCCATAATTCACCCCTCCACTTT. Protein: CASSKESGVTHNSPLHF.

This clone has just a few counts. The chain has TRBV4-1 and TRBJ2-7; tentatively, D is TRBD1 or TRBD2 (5 bases each). Trimming took off 0 bases at V and 13 bases at J, with 13 bases between the two ends. The V gene's germline CDR1 is MGHRA and CDR2 YSYEKL. The CDR3 is 12 residues long. The CDR3 nucleotides are TGCGCCAGCAGCCAAGATAGGAATGGGGGATACGTC. This sequence encodes CASSQDRNGGYV.

This chain uses TRBV6-6 with TRBJ1-5; maybe TRBD1 (6 bases). The V gene lost 2 bases and the J gene lost 9 bases, with 17 bases spanning the gap. There are 15 residues in the CDR3. Germline V lookup: CDR1 MNHNY, CDR2 SVGAGI (reference sequence). The DNA of the CDR3 is TGTGCCAGCAGTTACCCGAACGACAGGTCCCCGCCCCAGCATTTT. Translation gives CASSYPNDRSPPQHF.

The rearrangement uses TRBV12-3 or TRBV12-4 and TRBJ2-7; D gene unclear. With 1 base removed from V and 3 bases from J, the gap between germline ends came to 4 bases. The CDR3 has 12 residues. The CDR3 loop reads CASSLGDYEQYF. The CDR3 coding sequence is TGTGCCAGCAGTTTAGGCGACTACGAGCAGTACTTC.

This CDR3 is CASSLGQRNNSPLHF. The CDR3 region has the DNA TGCGCCAGCAGCTTGGGACAGCGGAATAATTCACCCCTCCACTTT. The V and J genes are TRBV5-1 and TRBJ1-6; the D gene is possibly TRBD1 (5 bases). This CDR3 is built from 15 residues. Germline CDR1 is SGHRS and CDR2 is YFSETQ. V was shortened by 0 bases and J by 5 bases, with 9 bases between the two germline ends.

The chain combines TRBV6-5 with TRBJ1-1, with D perhaps TRBD1 (5 bases). The V end lost 0 bases, the J end lost 5 bases, and 13 bases lay between the germline ends. The CDR3 has 15 residues. CDR1 is MNHEY and CDR2 is SVGAGI in the germline V gene. The CDR3, as DNA: TGTGCCAGCAGTTACTCCGGGAAAAAGGGGACTGAAGCTTTCTTT. This sequence encodes CASSYSGKKGTEAFF.